Shown below are 21 T cell receptor beta chains from a single sample sequenced in a study of CD8+CD57+ T cells in acquired aplastic anemia (dated by TCRdb to the late 2010s). Patients chosen for sequencing had shown expansion of CD8+CD57+ cells by flow cytometry. The listed sequencing device is Illumina HiSeq 2000. TCR beta VDJ combination and CDR3 sequence profiling used genomic DNA as the template. In-frame beta chains were kept once TCRdb had trimmed the public reads at Q25 with fastp and called clones with MiXCR. Entries are consolidated by CDR3 protein sequence, retaining the most common genes and DNA. This sample has about 190,000 distinct CDR3 sequences in its table, and around 47% of those were observed once. Approximately 9.7% of the sample belongs to the ten largest clones. Sequenced material: sorted CD4+, CD8+, or CD8+CD57+ T cells (not recorded which) from PBMCs. The receptors come from a human donor with aplastic anemia.

The chain uses TRBV7-8 and TRBJ1-5, with D unclear. Trimming pared 1 base from V and 3 bases from J, leaving 10 bases between. The length of the CDR3 is 15 residues. Germline lookup yields CDR1 SGHVS and CDR2 FQNEAQ. This CDR3 reads CASSLEPGINQPQHF. DNA for the CDR3: TGTGCCAGCAGCTTAGAGCCAGGCATCAATCAGCCCCAGCATTTT.

In its sample, this clonotype was seen many times. V is TRBV2 and J is TRBJ1-1; unclear D gene. Germline assignment: CDR1 SNHLY and CDR2 FYNNEI. Trimming took 8 bases from V and 5 from J, leaving 15 bases between them. The CDR3 consists of 13 residues. The CDR3 reads CASGEERFTEAFF. CDR3 nucleotide sequence: TGTGCCAGCGGGGAGGAAAGGTTTACTGAAGCTTTCTTT.

About this clonotype itself: One end of the junction varies from germline; a read error may be responsible. The chain joins TRBV7-9 to TRBJ2-2; D ambiguous. The CDR3 spans 15 residues. The V gene's germline CDR1 is SEHNR and CDR2 FQNEAQ (reference sequence). The CDR3 protein is CAGSSSGPNTGELFF. Written as DNA, the CDR3 is TGTGCCGGCAGCTCCTCAGGACCTAACACCGGGGAGCTGTTTTTT.

This sequence joins TRBV15 and TRBJ2-7, with 11 bases matching TRBD2. V lost 1 base, J lost 0 bases, and 2 bases stayed unmatched. The CDR3 is 16 amino acids. Germline CDR1 reads LNHNV; CDR2 reads YYDKDF (reference sequence). The CDR3 loop is CATSRGLAGNSYEQYF. The CDR3 DNA reads TGTGCCACCAGCAGAGGACTAGCGGGGAACTCCTACGAGCAGTACTTC.

This clonotype showed up many times. V is TRBV4-3 and J is TRBJ1-2; TRBD1 might be the D (6 bases). Deletions cut 1 base from V and 6 bases from J, with 15 bases between. CDR3 size: 15 residues. Germline CDR1 LGHNA, CDR2 YSLEER. Here the CDR3 reads CASSQVIQGSDGYTF. Here the CDR3 DNA reads TGCGCCAGCAGCCAAGTGATACAGGGTTCCGATGGCTACACCTTC.

The table lists this clonotype with many counts. V gene TRBV7-2 combines with J gene TRBJ2-5; D not certain. V was cut by 3 bases and J by 4 bases, with 15 bases left in between. Germline values: CDR1 SGHTA, CDR2 FQGNSA. CDR3 size: 15 residues. CDR3 sequence (DNA): TGTGCCAGCAGCTTGATTCGTCAGGTTCGAGAGACCCAGTACTTC. Translating it yields CASSLIRQVRETQYF.

This clonotype has just a few counts. The chain uses TRBV20-1 and TRBJ2-3; TRBD2 matches 13 bases. The CDR3 runs to 19 residues. With 5 bases clipped from V and 1 base from J, the junction kept 15 bases outside the gene matches. Germline V lookup: CDR1 DFQATT, CDR2 SNEGSKA (reference sequence). The CDR3 DNA reads as TGCAGTGCTCGACTAGCGGGAGGACTGATAGGGTCTGGCACAGATACGCAGTATTTT. Amino acid sequence: CSARLAGGLIGSGTDTQYF.

This clonotype was found many times. The rearrangement uses TRBV19 and TRBJ2-2; TRBD1 aligns across 8 bases. Looked up from germline, CDR1 is LNHDA and CDR2 is SQIVND (reference sequence). CDR3 size: 16 residues. V lost 3 bases and J lost 4; bases outside the gene matches: 7. CDR3 sequence: CASSMLGQGGTGELFF. The CDR3 bases are TGTGCCAGTAGTATGCTAGGACAGGGCGGCACCGGGGAGCTGTTTTTT.

V is TRBV7-9 and J is TRBJ2-2; no clear D gene. Trimming took 5 bases from V and 1 from J, leaving 8 bases between them. This CDR3 has 14 residues. Germline V gene data show CDR1 as SEHNR and CDR2 as FQNEAQ (reference sequence). CDR3 sequence reads: CASSDLRNTGELFF. The DNA for the CDR3 is TGTGCCAGCAGCGACCTCAGGAACACCGGGGAGCTGTTTTTT.

This clonotype was counted many times. The genes are TRBV13 and TRBJ2-3; 11 bases map to TRBD2. V lost 6 bases and J lost 6; bases outside the gene matches: 20. In germline, CDR1 is PRHDT, CDR2 FYEKMQ (reference sequence). The CDR3 consists of 19 residues. This chain's CDR3 is CASRWGVGLADPSGDTQYF. DNA of the CDR3: TGTGCCAGCAGGTGGGGGGTGGGACTAGCGGACCCCTCGGGGGATACGCAGTATTTT.

This CDR3 reads CASSLGPGANEQYF. The CDR3 nucleotides are TGCGCCAGCAGCTTGGGTCCAGGGGCGAACGAGCAGTACTTC. The chain is built from TRBV5-1 and TRBJ2-7; tentative D call: TRBD1 (6 bases). This CDR3 contains 14 residues. Trimming shortened V by 0 bases and J by 5 bases, and 12 bases separated the two germline ends. CDR1 is SGHRS and CDR2 is YFSETQ in the germline V gene.

There are many counts of this clonotype. The chain uses TRBV5-1 and TRBJ2-3, with 9 bases identical to TRBD2. J was trimmed by 4 bases and V by 2 bases; bases with no gene match: 2. The CDR3 length is 14 residues. Germline loops: CDR1 SGHRS, CDR2 YFSETQ. The CDR3 coding sequence is TGCGCCAGCAGCTTCCGCGGGAGGGCAGATACGCAGTATTTT. Translating it yields CASSFRGRADTQYF.

The J gene is TRBJ2-7, the V gene TRBV25-1; tentative D call: TRBD2 (6 bases). Germline lookup yields CDR1 MGHDK and CDR2 SYGVNS. The CDR3 runs to 15 residues. Trimming took 4 bases from V and 4 from J, leaving 17 bases between them. The CDR3 reads CASSGRDSRVYEQYF. Written as DNA, the CDR3 is TGTGCCAGCAGTGGCCGGGACTCGCGGGTTTACGAGCAGTACTTC.

This clonotype was recorded many times. The chain is built from TRBV19 and TRBJ2-1; D gene uncertain. The V gene lost 5 bases and the J gene lost 0 bases, with 17 bases spanning the gap. This CDR3 is 17 amino acids long. Per the germline V gene, CDR1 is LNHDA and CDR2 is SQIVND (reference sequence). The CDR3 loop is CASSPPSQRSSYNEQFF. CDR3 in DNA: TGTGCCAGTAGTCCCCCCTCTCAACGGAGCTCCTACAATGAGCAGTTCTTC.

The chain uses TRBV25-1 and TRBJ2-5; D perhaps matches TRBD2 (5 bases). The germline V gene has CDR1 MGHDK and CDR2 SYGVNS. The V and J ends lost 6 bases and 8 bases respectively, with 13 bases between them. This CDR3 has 12 residues. The CDR3 DNA sequence: TGTGCCAGCAGGAAAGGGTCGGGAACCCAGTACTTC. It encodes CASRKGSGTQYF.

This clonotype was seen repeatedly, ten times or more. The chain employs TRBV5-1 and TRBJ2-3; D uncertain. The V and J ends lost 9 bases and 4 bases respectively, with 18 bases between them. This CDR3 is 14 amino acids long. The germline gives CDR1 SGHRS, CDR2 YFSETQ. Here the CDR3 DNA reads TGCGCCACCACCCTCTCCGGATACGCAGATACGCAGTATTTT. This sequence encodes CATTLSGYADTQYF.

This sequence joins TRBV7-2 and TRBJ2-3; D uncertain. This CDR3 comprises 13 residues. Trimming left V 5 bases short and J 3 bases short, with 9 bases between. Germline V gene sequence: CDR1 SGHTA, CDR2 FQGNSA. The CDR3 sequence: CASSRGRTDTQYF. The CDR3 DNA reads TGTGCCAGCAGCCGAGGTAGGACAGATACGCAGTATTTT.

This clonotype was seen many times. This rearrangement joins TRBV20-1 to TRBJ2-1; TRBD2 matches 7 bases. CDR1 is DFQATT and CDR2 is SNEGSKA in the germline V gene (reference sequence). The CDR3 contains 13 residues. The junction had 9 bases not matched to a gene; V was cut back by 6 bases and J by 7 bases. The CDR3 sequence: CSAGLVYMNEQFF. CDR3 DNA: TGCAGTGCCGGACTAGTGTATATGAATGAGCAGTTCTTC.

Concerning this clonotype itself: Germline and junction disagree at one end, which may indicate a read error. The chain couples TRBV10-3 to TRBJ1-4; D not certain. CDR3 length equals 16 residues. Germline V CDR1 and CDR2: ENHRY, SYGVKD. The CDR3 loop is CASSEYSWEGGEKLFF. DNA of the CDR3: TGTGCCAGCAGTGAATATAGTTGGGAGGGTGGGGAAAAACTGTTTTTT.

The J gene is TRBJ1-1, the V gene TRBV29-1; D is ambiguous. The CDR3 is 13 amino acids. Germline CDR1 reads SQVTM; CDR2 reads ANQGSEA. With 5 bases removed from V and 1 base from J, the gap between germline ends came to 11 bases. For the CDR3, the DNA is TGCAGCGTTTTGGGAGGCAGGAACACTGAAGCTTTCTTT. Translating gives CSVLGGRNTEAFF. The whole variable domain, filled in from reference TRBV29-1 and TRBJ1-1, reads SAVISQKPSRDICQRGTSLTIQCQVDSQVTMMFWYRQQPGQSLTLIATANQGSEATYESGFVIDKFPISRPNLTFSTLTVSNMSPEDSSIYLCSVLGGRNTEAFFGQGTRLTVV.

In this sample, this clonotype turned up many times. This sequence joins TRBV7-9 and TRBJ2-3; D possibly corresponds to TRBD1 (6 bases). From germline, CDR1 is SEHNR and CDR2 FQNEAQ (reference sequence). The V gene lost 7 bases and the J gene lost 1 base, with 15 bases spanning the gap. The CDR3 extends over 15 amino acids. Here the CDR3 DNA reads TGTGCCAGCACCATAGGGGGTAGCGGCACAGATACGCAGTATTTT. This codes for CASTIGGSGTDTQYF.